This T cell receptor beta chain was captured by sequencing in a study of shared clonotypes between healthy human individuals. Comment on this clone: The antigen remains unidentified.

None of the donors, who were healthy HIV-negative adults, had recently had acute infections or vaccinations. Points from the study as a whole: Apart from blood, nothing was sampled; tissue repertoires likely differ.

Trimming removed 3 bases from V and 6 bases from J; junction bases left unmatched: 3. CDR1 SQVTM and CDR2 ANQGSEA come from the germline V gene. The CDR3 is 13 residues long. Authors' methods: With immunoSEQ giving junction-only sequences and no quality scores, filtering differed. Profiling relied on immunoSEQ multiplex PCR, and the TCRdb table lists in-frame clones only, not all of them. For V, J and clone size, that table is used; D and trimming come from the DNA. There are roughly 86,000 clones in the sample; 68% occur only once, and around half lies in the top ten. Sequenced material: memory CD8+ T cells sorted from blood. Subset specified: CD45RO+ cells pooled with CCR7-negative TemRA cells. V gene TRBV29-1 combines with J gene TRBJ2-7, with 12 bases that match TRBD2. The origin of this receptor is a man aged 25-45 years in good health. Here the CDR3 reads CSVERTSGAEQYF. The CDR3 bases are TGCAGCGTTGAGAGGACTAGCGGGGCCGAGCAGTACTTC.